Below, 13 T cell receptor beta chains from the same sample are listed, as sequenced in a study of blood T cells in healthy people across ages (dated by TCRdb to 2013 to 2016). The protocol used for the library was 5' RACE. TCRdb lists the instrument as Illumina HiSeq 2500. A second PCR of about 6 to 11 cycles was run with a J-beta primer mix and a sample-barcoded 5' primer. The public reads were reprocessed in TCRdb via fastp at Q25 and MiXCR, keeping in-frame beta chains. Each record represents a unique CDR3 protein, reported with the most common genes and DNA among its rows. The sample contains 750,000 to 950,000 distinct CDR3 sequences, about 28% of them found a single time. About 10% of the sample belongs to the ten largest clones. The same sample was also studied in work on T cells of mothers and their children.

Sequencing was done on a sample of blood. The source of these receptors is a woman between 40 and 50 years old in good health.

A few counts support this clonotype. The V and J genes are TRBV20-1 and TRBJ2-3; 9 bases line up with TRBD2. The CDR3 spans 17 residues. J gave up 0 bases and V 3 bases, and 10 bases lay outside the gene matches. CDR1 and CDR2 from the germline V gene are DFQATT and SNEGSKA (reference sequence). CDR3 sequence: CSASPSGGSLSTDTQYF. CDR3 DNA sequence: TGCAGTGCTAGTCCCAGCGGGGGGTCCCTAAGCACAGATACGCAGTATTTT.

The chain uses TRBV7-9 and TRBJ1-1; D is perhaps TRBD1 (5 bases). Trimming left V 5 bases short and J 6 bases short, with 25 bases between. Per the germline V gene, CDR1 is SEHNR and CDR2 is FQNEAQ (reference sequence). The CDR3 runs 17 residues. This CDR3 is CASSRAGTLIRGSEAFF. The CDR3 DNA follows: TGTGCCAGCAGCCGTGCCGGGACCTTGATTAGAGGGTCTGAAGCTTTCTTT.

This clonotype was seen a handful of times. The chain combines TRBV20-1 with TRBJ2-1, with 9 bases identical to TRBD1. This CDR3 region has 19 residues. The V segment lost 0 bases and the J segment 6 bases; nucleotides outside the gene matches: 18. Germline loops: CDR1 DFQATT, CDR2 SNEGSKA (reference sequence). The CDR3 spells CSARDLGAWDRVKGNEQFF. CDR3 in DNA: TGCAGTGCTAGAGATCTTGGGGCTTGGGACAGGGTAAAGGGCAATGAGCAGTTCTTC.

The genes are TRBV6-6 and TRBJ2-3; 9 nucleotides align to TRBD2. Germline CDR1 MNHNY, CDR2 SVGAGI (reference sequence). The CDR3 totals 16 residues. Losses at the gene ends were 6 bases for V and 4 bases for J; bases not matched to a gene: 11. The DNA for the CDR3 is TGTGCCAGCAGCTTCTACAAAGCGGGGGGAGCAGATACGCAGTATTTT. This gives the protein CASSFYKAGGADTQYF.

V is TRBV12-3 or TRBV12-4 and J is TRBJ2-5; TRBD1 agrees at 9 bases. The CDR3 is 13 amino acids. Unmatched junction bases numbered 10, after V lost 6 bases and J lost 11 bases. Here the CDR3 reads CASRKGTGTGQYF. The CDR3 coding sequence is TGTGCCAGCAGAAAGGGGACCGGGACAGGGCAGTACTTC.

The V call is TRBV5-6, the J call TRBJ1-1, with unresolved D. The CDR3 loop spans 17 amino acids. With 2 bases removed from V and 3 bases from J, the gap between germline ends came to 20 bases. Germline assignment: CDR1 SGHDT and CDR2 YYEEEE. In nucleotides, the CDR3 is TGTGCCAGCAGCTTCCCTCTCGGAAAGATTGAGGACACTGAAGCTTTCTTT. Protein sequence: CASSFPLGKIEDTEAFF. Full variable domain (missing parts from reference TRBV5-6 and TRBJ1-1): DAGVTQSPTHLIKTRGQQVTLRCSPKSGHDTVSWYQQALGQGPQFIFQYYEEEERQRGNFPDRFSGHQFPNYSSELNVNALLLGDSALYLCASSFPLGKIEDTEAFFGQGTRLTVV.

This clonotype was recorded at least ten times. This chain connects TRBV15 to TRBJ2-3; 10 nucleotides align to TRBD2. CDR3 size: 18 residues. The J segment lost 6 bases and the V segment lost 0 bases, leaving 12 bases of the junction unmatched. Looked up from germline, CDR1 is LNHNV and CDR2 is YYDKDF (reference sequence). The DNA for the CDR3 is TGTGCCACCAGCAGAGAAATGACTAGCGGGCGAGCATGGGATACGCAGTATTTT. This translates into CATSREMTSGRAWDTQYF.

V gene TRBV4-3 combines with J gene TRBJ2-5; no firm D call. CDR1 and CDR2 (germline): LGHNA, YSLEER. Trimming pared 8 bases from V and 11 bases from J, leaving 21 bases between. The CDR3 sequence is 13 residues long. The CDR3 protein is CASYPGEALKQYF. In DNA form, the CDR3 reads TGCGCCAGCTACCCTGGGGAAGCCCTTAAGCAGTACTTC.

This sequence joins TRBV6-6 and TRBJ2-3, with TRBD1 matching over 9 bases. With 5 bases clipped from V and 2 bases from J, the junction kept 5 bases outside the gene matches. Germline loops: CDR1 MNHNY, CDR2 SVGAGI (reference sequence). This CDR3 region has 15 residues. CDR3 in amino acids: CASSHRGLVTDTQYF. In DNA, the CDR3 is TGTGCCAGCAGTCACAGGGGGCTGGTCACAGATACGCAGTATTTT.

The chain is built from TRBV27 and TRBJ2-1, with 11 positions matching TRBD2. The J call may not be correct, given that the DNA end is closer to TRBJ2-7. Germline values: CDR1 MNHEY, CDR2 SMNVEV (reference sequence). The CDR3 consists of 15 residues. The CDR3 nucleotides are TGTGCCAGCGGGCTAGCGGGGGGCTCCTACAATGAGCAGTACTTC. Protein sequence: CASGLAGGSYNEQYF.

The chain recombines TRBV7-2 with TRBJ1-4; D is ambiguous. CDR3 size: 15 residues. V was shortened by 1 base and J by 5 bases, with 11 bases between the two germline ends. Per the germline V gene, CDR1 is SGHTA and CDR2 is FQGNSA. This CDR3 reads CASSLVYSTNEKLFF. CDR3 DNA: TGTGCCAGCAGCTTAGTATATAGTACCAATGAAAAACTGTTTTTT. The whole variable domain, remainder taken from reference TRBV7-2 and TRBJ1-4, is GAGVSQSPSNKVTEKGKDVELRCDPISGHTALYWYRQSLGQGLEFLIYFQGNSAPDKSGLPSDRFSAERTGGSVSTLTIQRTQQEDSAVYLCASSLVYSTNEKLFFGSGTQLSVL.

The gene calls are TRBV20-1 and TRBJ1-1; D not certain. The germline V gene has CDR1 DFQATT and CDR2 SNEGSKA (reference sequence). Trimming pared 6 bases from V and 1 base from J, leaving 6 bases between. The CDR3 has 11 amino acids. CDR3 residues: CSARRNTEAFF. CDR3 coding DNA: TGCAGTGCCCGAAGGAACACTGAAGCTTTCTTT.

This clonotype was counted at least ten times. As DNA, the CDR3 is TGCAGTGCTACGAAACGACAGGGGATCTACGAGCAGTACTTC. Protein sequence: CSATKRQGIYEQYF. The chain joins TRBV20-1 to TRBJ2-7; 8 nucleotides line up with TRBD1. This CDR3 is built from 14 residues. Looked up from germline, CDR1 is DFQATT and CDR2 is SNEGSKA (reference sequence). V shed 4 bases, J shed 3 bases, and the junction held 8 bases outside the gene matches.